This section outlines one T cell receptor beta chain sequence together with its context. Its antigen is not identified. The identical CDR3 is also encoded by other nucleotide sequences in the sample. These data come from a study of identifying expanded T cells in peripheral blood. Study-wide findings and caveats: Technical replicates showed roughly 1.2 changed clones; around two weeks 15 to 20; four weeks 19.

V was shortened by 0 bases and J by 0 bases, with 1 base between the two germline ends. The CDR3 sequence is 13 residues long. Per the germline V gene, CDR1 is SGDLS and CDR2 is YYNGEE. During the collection period, no donor immune events like infections were recorded. Clones were read by immunoSEQ multiplex PCR, and TCRdb kept only the in-frame ones, dropping some. The sample comprises about 110,000 clones, around 89% of which are singletons, and approximately 8% rests with the top ten. This chain uses TRBV9 with TRBJ2-1; D unclear. This TCR derives from a person between 18 and 75 years old in good health. The sequencing input was blood. The CDR3 protein is CASSVGSYNEQFF. The CDR3 DNA reads as TGTGCCAGCAGCGTAGGCTCCTACAATGAGCAGTTCTTC.